The clone carrying this T cell receptor (beta chain) was counted only a few times. Its antigen is currently unknown. The data belong to a study of Graves' ophthalmopathy and Graves' hyperthyroidism. General study points: With around 69% sensitivity and roughly 76% specificity, the model predicted ophthalmopathy progression.

The study amplified TCR beta CDR3 regions using RNA transcripts. The first round was an RT-PCR with HTBI primers, and the second round was a multiplex PCR. TCRdb re-called the multiplex PCR reads through MiXCR, storing one row per CDR3 protein. The table has about 400,000 distinct CDR3 sequences, 15% seen once. CDR1 and CDR2 from the germline V gene are DFQATT and SNEGSKA (reference sequence). V was pared by 0 bases and J by 4 bases, with 19 bases between. CDR3 length equals 16 residues. The J gene is TRBJ2-7, the V gene TRBV20-1, with D perhaps given as TRBD1 or TRBD2 (6 bases each). The receptor's source is a woman under 30 with stable Graves' hyperthyroidism. The sequencing input was peripheral blood. CDR3 nucleotide sequence: TGCAGTGCTAGAGATCTTTCGGGGGCCGCCCTATACGAGCAGTACTTC. This sequence encodes CSARDLSGAALYEQYF.